These T cell receptor beta chains were read from a single sample in a study of neoadjuvant anti-PD-1 for oral cavity cancer. Using immunoSEQ multiplex PCR, the repertoire was profiled, and TCRdb retains in-frame clones only, with some absent. The data hold about 62,000 clones, with roughly 80% observed a single time. This specimen was PBMCs, taken before nivolumab (anti-PD-1) treatment. The receptors here all came from a person aged 35-80 years with oral cavity squamous cell carcinoma. Each CDR3 is given with its conserved first and last residue. Each record gives: V gene, D gene, J gene, clone size, CDR3 DNA, CDR3 protein. The D gene is left open where the match is weak. Some rows mark clone size as missing; the rest say once, few, many or name a class of expanded clone.

>TRBV15|-|TRBJ1-3|-
TGTGCCACCAGCAGAGGGGGCACTGGAAACACCATATATTTT
CATSRGGTGNTIYF
>TRBV2|-|TRBJ2-3|-
TGTGCCAGCAGTGCGGGCGGAACAAAGTATTTT
CASSAGGTKYF
>TRBV11-3|-|TRBJ2-1|-
TGTGCCAGCAGCTTAGCGGGAGAGGGCAATGAGCAGTTCTTC
CASSLAGEGNEQFF
>TRBV7-9|TRBD1|TRBJ1-1|-
TGTGCCAGCAGCTTCGGGACAGGCCACACTGAAGCTTTCTTT
CASSFGTGHTEAFF
>TRBV27|-|TRBJ2-7|-
TGTGCCAGCAGTTTAAACGGACTCCCAAGTGAGCAGTACTTC
CASSLNGLPSEQYF
>TRBV28|-|TRBJ2-1|-
TGTGCCAGCAGTTCATTCGGCAGTTCCTACAATGAGCAGTTCTTC
CASSSFGSSYNEQFF
>TRBV10-1|TRBD1|TRBJ2-1|-
TGCGCCAGCAGTGAGTCTTGGACAGGCTACAATGAGCAGTTCTTC
CASSESWTGYNEQFF
>TRBV14|-|TRBJ1-1|-
TGTGCCAGCAGCCTACGAACAGGTCGCCACACTGAAGCTTTCTTT
CASSLRTGRHTEAFF
>TRBV10-1|-|TRBJ1-2|once
TGCGCCAGCCCTCCCCACCGAGACTATGGCTACACCTTC
CASPPHRDYGYTF
>TRBV13|TRBD2|TRBJ2-1|-
TGTGCCAGCAGTACTTTCTTAGCGGGGGGGCCCGATGAGCAGTTCTTC
CASSTFLAGGPDEQFF
>TRBV5-6|TRBD1|TRBJ2-7|-
TGTGCCAGCAGCTGGGGACAGATCCTGACCTCCTACGAGCAGTACTTC
CASSWGQILTSYEQYF
>TRBV5-1|-|TRBJ1-1|-
TGCGCCAGCAGATGGACGGGGAACACTGAAGCTTTCTTT
CASRWTGNTEAFF